This TCR beta chain was recorded in a study of cytomegalovirus exposure and HLA in healthy donors. The PCR employed 60 Vbeta primers together with 13 Jbeta primers. Assay used: immunoSEQ multiplex PCR; TCRdb lists only in-frame clones, some missing. The repertoire holds roughly 67,000 clones, with around 80% as singletons. The clonotype originates from a man between 40 and 49 years old in good health and CMV-seronegative. Sequencing input: PBMCs.

The CDR3 protein is CASSTGQTPKTQYF. In nucleotides, the CDR3 is TGTGCCAGCAGCACCGGACAGACCCCGAAGACCCAGTACTTC. The chain has TRBV7-2 and TRBJ2-5, with D possibly matching TRBD1 (6 bases). CDR1 and CDR2 (germline): SGHTA, FQGNSA. This CDR3 contains 14 residues. V was clipped by 5 bases and J by 6 bases, with 16 bases between them.